The 10 T cell receptor beta chains below all came from one sample that was sequenced in a study of blood T cell repertoires in COVID-19. Data came from immunoSEQ multiplex PCR; TCRdb stores just in-frame clones and leaves some out. Of over 85,000 clones in the sample, about 81% were seen once. What was sequenced was peripheral blood. All receptors derive from a man between 65 and 80 years old with acute or convalescent COVID-19.

J is TRBJ1-4 and V is TRBV28, with 7 bases identical to TRBD1. The CDR3 has 14 residues. The junction had 7 bases not matched to a gene; V was cut back by 4 bases and J by 8 bases. CDR1 and CDR2 from the germline V gene are MDHEN and SYDVKM. The DNA for the CDR3 is TGTGCCAGCAGTTCCCCGACAGGGCTCGAAAAACTGTTTTTT. This encodes CASSSPTGLEKLFF.

This rearrangement joins TRBV18 to TRBJ2-1; 8 bases fit TRBD2. The ends lost 0 bases at V and 4 bases at J; junction bases unmatched: 5. This CDR3 is 16 amino acids long. Looked up from germline, CDR1 is KGHSH and CDR2 is LQKENI. CDR3 nucleotides: TGTGCCAGCTCACCACCGTCGGGAGGGCGGTACAATGAGCAGTTCTTC. This codes for CASSPPSGGRYNEQFF.

This clone has just a few counts. V gene TRBV12-2 combines with J gene TRBJ2-1; the table's D call TRBD1 went unverified against the DNA. TRBV12-2 is flagged as a pseudogene. The CDR3 covers 18 residues. The CDR3 DNA follows: TGTGCAAGTCGCCCACTAAGAGGTGGGGACAGGGGCTACAATGAGCAGTTCTTC. Protein sequence: CASRPLRGGDRGYNEQFF.

This clone is medium-sized within its sample. The chain combines TRBV5-4 with TRBJ1-2; 7 bases map to TRBD1. CDR1 and CDR2 from the germline V gene are SGHNT and YYREEE (reference sequence). Unmatched junction bases numbered 14, after V lost 1 base and J lost 8 bases. This CDR3 is 16 amino acids long. For the CDR3, the DNA is TGTGCCAGCAGCTTGCGTCCACTCTACAGGGGAGCCGGCTACACCTTC. This codes for CASSLRPLYRGAGYTF.

The chain carries TRBV5-1 and TRBJ1-1; D is undetermined. Germline V CDR1 and CDR2: SGHRS, YFSETQ. V lost 0 bases to trimming and J lost 2 bases, with 8 bases between them. The CDR3 has 14 residues. The DNA of the CDR3 is TGCGCCAGCAGCTTGGACAGACCTAACACTGAAGCTTTCTTT. It yields the protein CASSLDRPNTEAFF.

This clone was observed a handful of times. The chain's CDR3 is CAIGWAGGPANEQFF. The DNA of the CDR3 is TGTGCCATCGGTTGGGCGGGAGGGCCCGCCAATGAGCAGTTCTTC. J is TRBJ2-1 and V is TRBV27; TRBD2 matches at 9 bases. With V trimmed by 10 bases and J by 6 bases, 13 bases remained unmatched. Germline V gene data show CDR1 as MNHEY and CDR2 as SMNVEV (reference sequence). The CDR3 spans 15 residues.

V usage is TRBV6-5 and J usage is TRBJ2-7; the D gene is possibly TRBD2 (5 bases). The germline gives CDR1 MNHEY, CDR2 SVGAGI. The V and J ends lost 0 bases and 0 bases respectively, with 12 bases between them. The CDR3 length is 16 residues. CDR3 in amino acids: CASSYSKAEISYEQYF. Written as DNA, the CDR3 is TGTGCCAGCAGTTACTCGAAAGCGGAGATCTCCTACGAGCAGTACTTC.

Note on this clone: The same CDR3 also results from other DNA sequences found in this sample. The chain uses TRBV3-1 (or the pseudogene TRBV3-2) and TRBJ1-5, with TRBD1 matching 7 bases. Trimming took 4 bases from V and 2 from J; bases not matched to a gene: 2. Germline values: CDR1 LGHDT, CDR2 YNNKEL (reference sequence). The CDR3 covers 14 residues. CDR3 residues: CASSLGQGNQPQHF. CDR3 bases: TGTGCCAGCAGCCTAGGACAGGGCAATCAGCCCCAGCATTTT.

CDR3 amino acids: CASSQAGGSNTDTQYF. CDR3 bases: TGTGCCAGCAGCCAAGCAGGCGGGTCCAACACAGATACGCAGTATTTT. The gene calls are TRBV3-1 (or the pseudogene TRBV3-2) and TRBJ2-3; D may be TRBD2 (5 bases). The V end was cut by 1 base, the J end by 2 bases, with 13 bases between. There are 16 residues in the CDR3. CDR1 is LGHDT, CDR2 YNNKEL, per germline (reference sequence).

The chain recombines TRBV19 with TRBJ1-1, with D maybe TRBD1 (5 bases). CDR3 length equals 15 residues. The V and J ends lost 1 base and 0 bases respectively, with 9 bases between them. Germline CDR1 and CDR2: LNHDA and SQIVND (reference sequence). CDR3 residues: CASSIGGSLNTEAFF. CDR3 coding DNA: TGTGCCAGTAGTATAGGGGGCTCCTTGAACACTGAAGCTTTCTTT. Full variable domain (remainder filled in from reference TRBV19 and TRBJ1-1): DGGITQSPKYLFRKEGQNVTLSCEQNLNHDAMYWYRQDPGQGLRLIYYSQIVNDFQKGDIAEGYSVSREKKESFPLTVTSAQKNPTAFYLCASSIGGSLNTEAFFGQGTRLTVV.